A few counts support the clone carrying this T cell receptor beta chain. Its antigen remains unknown. This sample is drawn from a study of T cells in Graves' hyperthyroidism and ophthalmopathy. Graves' hyperthyroidism was deemed stable given no ophthalmopathy progression within 18 months. Patients aged 18 to 65 had newly diagnosed hyperthyroidism lasting under 2 months. Each 10 ml fresh peripheral blood draw supplied the PBMCs. CDR1 and CDR2 from the germline V gene are LNHDA and SQIVND (reference sequence). V lost 9 bases to trimming and J lost 3 bases; unmatched junction nucleotides: 4. The CDR3 sequence is 14 residues long. Overall study findings and caveats: Model predictions of ophthalmopathy came a median roughly 6.7 months before onset.

RNA transcripts gave rise to amplified TCR beta CDR3 regions. The primer set for the first-round RT-PCR of the TCR CDR3 was HTBI. TCRdb passed the multiplex PCR reads through MiXCR, listing each CDR3 protein once. The sample gives around 700,000 distinct CDR3 sequences, around a third of which show up once; around 31% is in the top ten. The sequence was obtained from a woman aged 40 to 50 with Graves' hyperthyroidism. The chain has TRBV19 and TRBJ2-2; 10 bases align to TRBD1. The source material was blood. The CDR3 spells CASGQGDYTGELFF. The CDR3 coding sequence is TGTGCCAGCGGACAGGGGGACTACACCGGGGAGCTGTTTTTT.